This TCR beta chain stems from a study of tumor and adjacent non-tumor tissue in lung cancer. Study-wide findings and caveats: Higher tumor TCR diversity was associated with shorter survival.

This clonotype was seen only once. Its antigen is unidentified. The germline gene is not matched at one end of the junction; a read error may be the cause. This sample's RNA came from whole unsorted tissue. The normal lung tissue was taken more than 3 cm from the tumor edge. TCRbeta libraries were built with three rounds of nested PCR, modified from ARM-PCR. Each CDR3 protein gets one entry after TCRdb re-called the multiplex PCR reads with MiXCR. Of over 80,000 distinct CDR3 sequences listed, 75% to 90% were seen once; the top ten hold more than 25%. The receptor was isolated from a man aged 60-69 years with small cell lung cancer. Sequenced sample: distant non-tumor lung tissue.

CDR3 bases: TGCAGCGCTCAAAGTGGACGCAACTCTGGGGCCAACGTCCTGATGTTC. Translated, it gives CSAQSGRNSGANVLMF. The chain has TRBV29-1 and TRBJ2-6; D is possibly TRBD1 (5 bases). Germline CDR1 is SQVTM and CDR2 is ANQGSEA. The length of the CDR3 is 16 residues.